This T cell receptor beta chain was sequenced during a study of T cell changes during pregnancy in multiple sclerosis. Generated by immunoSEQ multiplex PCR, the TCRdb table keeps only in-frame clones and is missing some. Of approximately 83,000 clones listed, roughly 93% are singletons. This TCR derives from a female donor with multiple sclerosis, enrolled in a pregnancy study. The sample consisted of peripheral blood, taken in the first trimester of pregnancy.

The CDR3 loop is CASSLSATNEKLFF. CDR3 DNA sequence: TGTGCCAGCAGCTTATCCGCGACTAATGAAAAACTGTTTTTT. This chain connects TRBV7-6 to TRBJ1-4; D call uncertain. CDR3 length: 14 residues. V was shortened by 2 bases and J by 2 bases, with 6 bases between the two germline ends. Germline CDR1 SGHVS, CDR2 FNYEAQ.